The clone carrying this T cell receptor (beta chain) was counted only a few times. This sample is drawn from a study of blood T cells in healthy people across ages. The V gene's germline CDR1 is MNHEY and CDR2 SVGEGT. V was pared by 4 bases and J by 6 bases, with 16 bases between. The CDR3 length is 14 residues. For the second PCR, which ran for roughly 6 to 12 cycles, a sample-barcoded 5' primer and a J-beta primer mix were used. TCRdb used MiXCR to reprocess the 5' RACE reads, holding one entry per CDR3 protein. The data contain 1.5 million to 2 million distinct CDR3 sequences, 28% of them singletons.

The TCR was taken from a woman in her 30s in good health. The sample taken for sequencing was blood. The rearrangement links TRBV6-2 or TRBV6-3 to TRBJ2-7; maybe TRBD2 (6 bases). The CDR3 here is CASSLGDSIREQYF. In DNA, the CDR3 is TGTGCCAGCAGTTTGGGGGACTCTATACGCGAGCAGTACTTC.